This T cell receptor beta chain was identified in a study of T-cell memory formation after mild COVID-19. Comment on this clonotype: What it binds is unknown.

The CDR3 is 14 amino acids. Trimming cost V 3 bases and J 6 bases, with 13 bases left between them. Study results and limitations: The CD4+ clones that contracted clustered mainly within CM and EM, and the CD8+ clones concentrated in EMRA. While clones contracting from day 15 to 85 were balanced between CD4 and CD8, later expanders leaned CD4+.

TCRdb called the 5' RACE reads again in MiXCR, with one record for every CDR3 protein. The sample comprises roughly 110,000 distinct CDR3 sequences, 13% to 15% of which are singletons, and roughly 40% rests with the top ten. The V and J genes are TRBV12-3 or TRBV12-4 and TRBJ2-3; no clear D. This TCR was recovered from a man aged 18 to 35 who had mild COVID-19 (a few samples of this study predate the infection). Cell type and time point are not known. Sequencing was done on a sample of PBMCs or a T cell subset sorted from them (not recorded which). CDR3 in amino acids: CASSLESPQDTQYF. The CDR3, as DNA: TGTGCCAGCAGTTTGGAAAGTCCCCAGGATACGCAGTATTTT.